The 24 T cell receptor beta chains below come from one sample, sequenced in a study of CD8 T cells in Susac syndrome. Random hexamers were used to reverse transcribe 0.5 to 1 ug of RNA. TCRdb used MiXCR to reprocess the immunoSEQ multiplex PCR reads, holding one entry per CDR3 protein. The table lists about 190,000 distinct CDR3 sequences, 95% of them singletons. The sample was CD8+ T cells from PBMCs. Receptors were obtained from a human donor with Susac syndrome.

The chain links TRBV2 to TRBJ2-2; D is unresolved. The V and J ends lost 7 bases and 2 bases respectively, with 11 bases between them. The CDR3 totals 14 residues. CDR1 SNHLY and CDR2 FYNNEI come from the germline V gene. CDR3 protein: CASKKGSNTGELFF. The CDR3 coding sequence is TGTGCCAGCAAGAAGGGAAGTAACACCGGGGAGCTGTTTTTT.

The chain combines TRBV14 with TRBJ2-3, with a weak D call TRBD1 (6 bases). The CDR3 runs to 16 residues. The germline V gene encodes CDR1 SGHDN and CDR2 FVKESK. V lost 0 bases, J lost 2 bases, and 12 bases lay in between. CDR3 protein: CASSQDFLGATDTQYF. The CDR3 nucleotides read TGTGCCAGCAGCCAAGATTTTTTGGGGGCCACAGATACGCAGTATTTT.

This clonotype was observed once. V and J are TRBV12-3 or TRBV12-4 and TRBJ2-3; D remains unclear. Trimming cost V 6 bases and J 7 bases, with 8 bases left between them. The CDR3 loop spans 11 amino acids. Written as DNA, the CDR3 is TGTGCCAGCAGCTCGGAGTATACGCAGTATTTT. Protein: CASSSEYTQYF.

The genes are TRBV20-1 and TRBJ1-4, with 9 bases aligning to TRBD1. CDR3 length equals 14 residues. J lost 8 bases, V lost 6 bases, and 10 bases had no gene match. Per germline, CDR1 DFQATT and CDR2 SNEGSKA (reference sequence). DNA for the CDR3: TGCAGTGCAGGACACAGGGGGCGCTCAGAAAAACTGTTTTTT. This gives the protein CSAGHRGRSEKLFF.

J is TRBJ2-3 and V is TRBV18, with no clear D. Germline V gives CDR1 KGHSH, CDR2 LQKENI. The CDR3 has 13 amino acids. Trimming took 6 bases from V and 0 from J, leaving 7 bases between them. CDR3 loop: CASSRPSTDTQYF. The CDR3 bases are TGTGCCAGCTCCCGACCGAGCACAGATACGCAGTATTTT. Full variable domain (outside the CDR3, taken from reference TRBV18 and TRBJ2-3): NAGVMQNPRHLVRRRGQEARLRCSPMKGHSHVYWYRQLPEEGLKFMVYLQKENIIDESGMPKERFSAEFPKEGPSILRIQQVVRGDSAAYFCASSRPSTDTQYFGPGTRLTVL.

The chain links TRBV30 to TRBJ1-4; D perhaps matches TRBD1 (5 bases). With 1 base removed from V and 8 bases from J, the gap between germline ends came to 11 bases. The CDR3 covers 13 residues. Looked up from germline, CDR1 is GTSNPN and CDR2 is SVGIG (reference sequence). The CDR3 region is CAWSAGVFEKLFF. For the CDR3, the DNA is TGTGCCTGGAGTGCGGGGGTCTTCGAAAAACTGTTTTTT. The full variable domain, completed using reference TRBV30 and TRBJ1-4, is SQTIHQWPATLVQPVGSPLSLECTVEGTSNPNLYWYRQAAGRGLQLLFYSVGIGQISSEVPQNLSASRPQDRQFILSSKKLLLSDSGFYLCAWSAGVFEKLFFGSGTQLSVL.

This rearrangement joins TRBV4-1 to TRBJ2-3; D assignment may be TRBD1 or TRBD2 (5 bases each). CDR3 length: 13 amino acids. The V gene's germline CDR1 is MGHRA and CDR2 YSYEKL. Trimming cost V 6 bases and J 7 bases, with 14 bases left between them. The CDR3 coding sequence is TGCGCCAGCAGTTGGGGCCGGGGCAATACGCAGTATTTT. Amino acids: CASSWGRGNTQYF.

The J gene is TRBJ1-1, the V gene TRBV12-3 or TRBV12-4; no clear D gene. CDR3 length equals 12 residues. Trimming pared 8 bases from V and 5 bases from J, leaving 12 bases between. In DNA form, the CDR3 reads TGTGCCAGCCTTCTCGGGAATACTGAAGCTTTCTTT. Its translation: CASLLGNTEAFF.

V and J are TRBV30 and TRBJ1-3, with D tentatively TRBD1 (5 bases). CDR1 is GTSNPN and CDR2 is SVGIG in the germline V gene (reference sequence). CDR3 length: 13 amino acids. V was cut by 0 bases and J by 3 bases, with 6 bases left in between. CDR3 coding DNA: TGTGCCTGGAGTGTTACAGGTGGAAACACCATATATTTT. It is translated as CAWSVTGGNTIYF.

V and J are TRBV5-6 and TRBJ2-2, with 7 bases identical to TRBD1. The CDR3 runs 13 residues. V shed 8 bases, J shed 0 bases, and the junction held 1 base outside the gene matches. Germline V gene lookup returns CDR1 SGHDT and CDR2 YYEEEE. The CDR3 region has the DNA TGTGCCAGTGGACAGGCGAACACCGGGGAGCTGTTTTTT. It specifies CASGQANTGELFF.

The rearrangement links TRBV29-1 to TRBJ1-2; weak D call: TRBD1 (5 bases). The CDR3 spans 17 residues. Looked up from germline, CDR1 is SQVTM and CDR2 is ANQGSEA. V was clipped by 6 bases and J by 0 bases, with 23 bases between them. The CDR3 nucleotides are TGCAGCGTCCCGACGCAGCAGGGACTCTATCCTAACTATGGCTACACCTTC. The encoded protein is CSVPTQQGLYPNYGYTF. The entire variable domain, with the rest obtained from reference TRBV29-1 and TRBJ1-2, is as follows: SAVISQKPSRDICQRGTSLTIQCQVDSQVTMMFWYRQQPGQSLTLIATANQGSEATYESGFVIDKFPISRPNLTFSTLTVSNMSPEDSSIYLCSVPTQQGLYPNYGYTFGSGTRLTVV.

The rearrangement joins TRBV6-6 to TRBJ2-5, with 7 bases fitting TRBD1. V was clipped by 4 bases and J by 2 bases; unmatched bases: 4. From germline, CDR1 is MNHNY and CDR2 SVGAGI (reference sequence). The CDR3 has 14 amino acids. CDR3 amino acids: CASSFQDRQETQYF. The CDR3 coding sequence is TGTGCCAGCAGTTTCCAGGACAGGCAAGAGACCCAGTACTTC.

The V and J genes are TRBV12-3 or TRBV12-4 and TRBJ1-2, with D tentatively TRBD1 (6 bases). CDR3 length: 12 residues. V was trimmed by 6 bases and J by 8 bases, leaving 13 bases between them. The DNA of the CDR3 is TGTGCCAGCAGAACCGGGACATTCGGCTACACCTTC. This sequence encodes CASRTGTFGYTF.

The chain couples TRBV9 to TRBJ1-1; no clear D gene. Trimming removed 0 bases at V and 1 base at J, with 10 bases between. Germline lookup yields CDR1 SGDLS and CDR2 YYNGEE. The length of the CDR3 is 15 residues. The chain's CDR3 is CASSVDGVTNTEAFF. The CDR3, as DNA: TGTGCCAGCAGCGTAGATGGGGTTACGAACACTGAAGCTTTCTTT. Full variable domain (remainder filled in from reference TRBV9 and TRBJ1-1): DSGVTQTPKHLITATGQRVTLRCSPRSGDLSVYWYQQSLDQGLQFLIQYYNGEERAKGNILERFSAQQFPDLHSELNLSSLELGDSALYFCASSVDGVTNTEAFFGQGTRLTVV.

The V and J genes are TRBV7-9 and TRBJ2-5; no reliable D call. Germline V gene data show CDR1 as SEHNR and CDR2 as FQNEAQ (reference sequence). The CDR3 loop spans 12 amino acids. The V gene lost 3 bases and the J gene lost 5 bases, with 7 bases spanning the gap. The DNA of the CDR3 is TGTGCCAGCAGCTTTTTCCTCGAGACCCAGTACTTC. Amino acid sequence: CASSFFLETQYF. Combining the CDR3 with reference TRBV7-9 and TRBJ2-5 gives the whole variable domain DTGVSQNPRHKITKRGQNVTFRCDPISEHNRLYWYRQTLGQGPEFLTYFQNEAQLEKSRLLSDRFSAERPKGSFSTLEIQRTEQGDSAMYLCASSFFLETQYFGPGTRLLVL.

The chain links TRBV11-2 to TRBJ2-7, with a weak D call TRBD1 (5 bases). Germline V CDR1 and CDR2: SGHAT, FQNNGV. Trimming removed 5 bases at V and 6 bases at J, with 14 bases between. The CDR3 length is 13 residues. The CDR3 region has the DNA TGTGCCAGCAGCCCGTTCGGGCAGGGCGAGCAGTACTTC. Translating gives CASSPFGQGEQYF.

The gene calls are TRBV5-6 and TRBJ1-1; D call uncertain. The CDR3 loop spans 12 amino acids. Trimming took off 6 bases at V and 2 bases at J, with 8 bases between the two ends. Germline CDR1 and CDR2: SGHDT and YYEEEE. The CDR3 loop reads CASMVGNTEAFF. CDR3 DNA sequence: TGTGCCAGCATGGTGGGAAACACTGAAGCTTTCTTT.

The chain couples TRBV20-1 to TRBJ2-1; the D gene is possibly TRBD2 (6 bases). The CDR3 is 12 amino acids. CDR1 is DFQATT, CDR2 SNEGSKA, per germline (reference sequence). Trimming cost V 6 bases and J 8 bases, with 14 bases left between them. This CDR3 is CSAGGGDDEQFF. In DNA, the CDR3 is TGCAGTGCCGGTGGAGGGGACGATGAGCAGTTCTTC.

This clonotype was counted a single time. The V call is TRBV3-1, the J call TRBJ2-1; 14 nucleotides line up with TRBD2. V shed 5 bases and J 7 bases; nucleotides not matched to a gene: 10. CDR1 LGHDT and CDR2 YNNKEL come from the germline V gene (reference sequence). The CDR3 is 17 residues long. CDR3 nucleotides: TGTGCCAGCAGCTTTGTAGGACTAGCGGGGGGTATAAATGAGCAGTTCTTC. Translating it yields CASSFVGLAGGINEQFF.

This clonotype was seen once. The junction and the germline gene differ at one end; a read error may be behind it. In DNA, the CDR3 is TGTGCCAGCAGCTTGGGCTACGATGAGCAGTTCTTC. Translating it yields CASSLGYDEQFF. This rearrangement joins TRBV5-6 to TRBJ2-1; D unclear. The CDR3 is 12 amino acids. The germline V gene has CDR1 SGHDT and CDR2 YYEEEE.

This rearrangement joins TRBV2 to TRBJ1-1; D is unclear. The V gene's germline CDR1 is SNHLY and CDR2 FYNNEI. The CDR3 extends over 12 amino acids. The V end was cut by 8 bases, the J end by 1 base, with 8 bases between. The CDR3 DNA reads as TGTGCCAGCGTGGCGGGGAACACTGAAGCTTTCTTT. Its protein is CASVAGNTEAFF.

This clonotype occurred once. The chain links TRBV28 to TRBJ2-5, with D perhaps matching TRBD1 or TRBD2 (5 bases each). The V gene lost 5 bases and the J gene lost 0 bases, with 10 bases spanning the gap. Germline values: CDR1 MDHEN, CDR2 SYDVKM. The CDR3 has 14 amino acids. The CDR3 sequence: CASSNGDHQETQYF. In DNA, the CDR3 is TGTGCCAGCAGTAACGGGGACCACCAAGAGACCCAGTACTTC.

This clonotype was seen more than once but under ten times. The chain combines TRBV6-5 with TRBJ2-6; D not resolved. The CDR3 totals 14 residues. Trimming shortened V by 5 bases and J by 0 bases, and 5 bases separated the two germline ends. The germline CDR1 and CDR2 sequences are MNHEY and SVGAGI. The CDR3 loop reads CASSRNSGANVLTF. The CDR3, as DNA: TGTGCCAGCAGTCGAAACTCTGGGGCCAACGTCCTGACTTTC.

This rearrangement joins TRBV5-4 to TRBJ2-1, with a tentative D call TRBD2 (6 bases). V lost 2 bases and J 3 bases, leaving 15 bases between the germline ends. The CDR3 covers 16 residues. Looked up from germline, CDR1 is SGHNT and CDR2 is YYREEE (reference sequence). The CDR3, as DNA: TGTGCCAGCAGCTTCGGCACTAGCAGAGACTACAATGAGCAGTTCTTC. This gives the protein CASSFGTSRDYNEQFF.